This entry is about one T cell receptor beta chain. Germline V CDR1 and CDR2: MNHEY, SVGAGI. Deletions cut 6 bases from V and 5 bases from J, with 10 bases between. CDR3 length: 13 residues. The method was immunoSEQ multiplex PCR; TCRdb's version includes in-frame clones alone and lacks a portion of them. The data contain tens of thousands of clones, 93% of them singletons. These data are taken from a study of T cell changes during pregnancy in multiple sclerosis. The clonotype comes from a female donor with multiple sclerosis, enrolled in a pregnancy study. The rearrangement uses TRBV6-5 and TRBJ1-4; a weak D match, TRBD1 (5 bases). Sequencing used peripheral blood, obtained in the second trimester of pregnancy. The CDR3 is CASSLGLNEKLFF. DNA of the CDR3: TGTGCCAGCAGCCTGGGGCTAAATGAAAAACTGTTTTTT.